The 27 T cell receptor beta chains below all came from one sample that was sequenced in a study of shared clonotypes between healthy human individuals. The protocol was immunoSEQ multiplex PCR, while the TCRdb copy is restricted to in-frame clones and leaves out a portion. Here the sample spans some 470,000 clones, less than 80% being singletons. The sample comprised PBMCs. All receptors come from a woman aged 40 to 49 in good health. Some clones in this sample may be carry-over from other donors' samples.

This clone showed up just a few times. V gene TRBV20-1 combines with J gene TRBJ1-2; possibly TRBD1 for D (5 bases). There are 11 residues in the CDR3. CDR1 and CDR2 from the germline V gene are DFQATT and SNEGSKA (reference sequence). Trimming took off 2 bases at V and 10 bases at J, with 11 bases between the two ends. The CDR3 loop reads CSARLAGSYTF. In DNA, the CDR3 is TGCAGTGCTAGACTCGCAGGGTCCTACACCTTC.

Concerning this clone itself: A read error is the likely source, as a far larger clone sits one nucleotide away. The genes are TRBV29-1 and TRBJ2-2; 10 bases line up with TRBD1. J gave up 6 bases and V 7 bases, and 5 bases lay outside the gene matches. CDR3 length: 13 amino acids. CDR1 SQVTM and CDR2 ANQGSEA come from the germline V gene. The CDR3 loop reads CSAGTGDAGELFF. CDR3 nucleotides: TGCAGCGCTGGGACAGGGGACGCCGGGGAGCTGTTTTTT.

The chain recombines TRBV7-2 with TRBJ2-7; the D is unclear. V gave up 1 base and J gave up 3 bases, with 16 bases separating them. This CDR3 spans 16 amino acids. CDR1 is SGHTA and CDR2 is FQGNSA in the germline V gene. CDR3 coding DNA: TGTGCCAGCAGCTTAGACTCCGGAACTTCTCTCTACGAGCAGTACTTC. Translating gives CASSLDSGTSLYEQYF.

The genes are TRBV11-2 and TRBJ2-1, with D perhaps matching TRBD2 (5 bases). Germline CDR1 SGHAT, CDR2 FQNNGV. The CDR3 is 14 amino acids. V lost 0 bases to trimming and J lost 4 bases, with 7 bases between them. CDR3 in amino acids: CASSLDPGYNEQFF. As DNA, the CDR3 is TGTGCCAGCAGCTTAGATCCGGGGTACAATGAGCAGTTCTTC.

The chain combines TRBV7-9 with TRBJ1-2, with D unresolved. The CDR3 spans 13 residues. V lost 1 base, J lost 5 bases, and 8 bases lay in between. Germline loops: CDR1 SEHNR, CDR2 FQNEAQ (reference sequence). The CDR3 sequence is CASSLEALYGYTF. The CDR3, as DNA: TGTGCCAGCAGCTTAGAAGCCCTTTATGGCTACACCTTC. The full variable domain, completed using reference TRBV7-9 and TRBJ1-2, is DTGVSQNPRHKITKRGQNVTFRCDPISEHNRLYWYRQTLGQGPEFLTYFQNEAQLEKSRLLSDRFSAERPKGSFSTLEIQRTEQGDSAMYLCASSLEALYGYTFGSGTRLTVV.

This clone has just a few counts. The rearrangement uses TRBV19 and TRBJ2-1; 12 nucleotides agree with TRBD1. The CDR3 is made up of 19 amino acids. The V segment lost 4 bases and the J segment 1 base; nucleotides outside the gene matches: 11. Germline CDR1 is LNHDA and CDR2 is SQIVND (reference sequence). CDR3 protein: CASSTGTGGFSGSYNEQFF. CDR3 nucleotide sequence: TGTGCCAGTAGTACCGGGACAGGGGGCTTCTCCGGATCCTACAATGAGCAGTTCTTC.

The chain has TRBV20-1 and TRBJ1-2; a possible D gene is TRBD1 (5 bases). Trimming cost V 4 bases and J 11 bases, with 14 bases left between them. This CDR3 is built from 11 residues. Germline lookup yields CDR1 DFQATT and CDR2 SNEGSKA (reference sequence). This CDR3 is CSATGPLTYTF. As DNA, the CDR3 is TGCAGTGCTACAGGGCCTCTTACTTACACCTTC.

V and J are TRBV29-1 and TRBJ2-5; D gene ambiguous. The tail of the sequence fits TRBJ2-7 better, so the J call may be wrong. This CDR3 region has 15 residues. Germline V gene data show CDR1 as SQVTM and CDR2 as ANQGSEA. For the CDR3, the DNA is TGCAGCGTTGCGGTCTCGGCAGCCGGACGCTCCGAGCAGTACTTC. Amino acids: CSVAVSAAGRSEQYF.

This chain uses TRBV4-3 with TRBJ2-7; D is uncertain. The V gene's germline CDR1 is LGHNA and CDR2 YSLEER. The V end was cut by 0 bases, the J end by 1 base, with 10 bases between. The CDR3 length is 15 residues. The DNA for the CDR3 is TGCGCCAGCAGCCAAGATCGGAGAATTTCCTACGAGCAGTACTTC. Its translation is CASSQDRRISYEQYF.

The V and J genes are TRBV6-1 and TRBJ1-1, with D possibly TRBD1 on 6 matching bases. The germline V gene has CDR1 MNHNS and CDR2 SASEGT. V lost 5 bases to trimming and J lost 1 base, with 8 bases between them. CDR3 length equals 13 residues. CDR3 bases: TGTGCCAGCAGTTTCAGGGGGAACACTGAAGCTTTCTTT. As protein: CASSFRGNTEAFF.

This clone was counted a few times. This likely comes from a read error, as the CDR3 has no conserved phenylalanine or tryptophan at its end. The V gene is TRBV2, the J gene TRBJ2-3; 10 bases match TRBD2. The germline V gene has CDR1 SNHLY and CDR2 FYNNEI. The CDR3 runs to 15 residues. The trim removed 7 bases at V and 4 bases at J, leaving 8 bases unmatched. The DNA for the CDR3 is TGTGCCAGCATCCGACCGGGACTAGCGTCAGATACGCAGTATCTT. Translation gives CASIRPGLASDTQYL.

The gene calls are TRBV28 and TRBJ1-5, with D perhaps TRBD1 (5 bases). Germline V lookup: CDR1 MDHEN, CDR2 SYDVKM. Trimming removed 3 bases from V and 2 bases from J, with 11 bases in between. The CDR3 loop spans 15 amino acids. CDR3 amino acids: CASSFGGGGNQPQHF. The CDR3 DNA reads TGTGCCAGCAGTTTTGGGGGTGGGGGCAATCAGCCCCAGCATTTT.

Notes on this clone: A read error is likely here: a far larger clone is one base away. The rearrangement uses TRBV5-4 and TRBJ2-1; 9 nucleotides match TRBD2. With V trimmed by 4 bases and J by 8 bases, 13 bases remained unmatched. The CDR3 consists of 16 residues. CDR1 SGHNT and CDR2 YYREEE come from the germline V gene (reference sequence). The CDR3 loop reads CASSPRLAEVDYEQFF. The CDR3 DNA is TGTGCCAGCAGCCCAAGACTAGCGGAAGTGGACTATGAGCAGTTCTTC. Full variable domain (missing parts from reference TRBV5-4 and TRBJ2-1): ETGVTQSPTHLIKTRGQQVTLRCSSQSGHNTVSWYQQALGQGPQFIFQYYREEENGRGNFPPRFSGLQFPNYSSELNVNALELDDSALYLCASSPRLAEVDYEQFFGPGTRLTVL.

Comment on this clone: The likely explanation is a read error, given a far larger clone one base away. The rearrangement uses TRBV9 and TRBJ2-7, with 7 bases lining up with TRBD2. With 2 bases clipped from V and 6 bases from J, the junction kept 11 bases outside the gene matches. CDR3 length: 15 amino acids. The germline gives CDR1 SGDLS, CDR2 YYNGEE. The CDR3 loop is CASSVGGMQGGEQYF. CDR3 DNA sequence: TGTGCCAGCAGCGTCGGGGGGATGCAGGGCGGCGAGCAGTACTTC.

In this sample, this clone turned up a few times. The genes are TRBV5-1 and TRBJ1-3; TRBD1 is a possible D gene (5 bases). This CDR3 is built from 16 residues. V gave up 3 bases and J gave up 0 bases, with 13 bases separating them. In germline, CDR1 is SGHRS, CDR2 YFSETQ. CDR3 sequence (DNA): TGCGCCAGCAGCTCGAACCGGGACGTCTCTGGAAACACCATATATTTT. It encodes CASSSNRDVSGNTIYF.

The genes are TRBV5-3 and TRBJ2-2; 10 bases line up with TRBD2. TRBV5-3 has ORF status, its function being uncertain. The ends lost 4 bases at V and 4 bases at J; junction bases unmatched: 4. The CDR3 is made up of 15 amino acids. CDR3 loop: CARSPGLAATGELFF. The CDR3 nucleotides are TGTGCCAGAAGCCCAGGACTAGCGGCCACCGGGGAGCTGTTTTTT.

The genes are TRBV5-1 and TRBJ2-2; D is perhaps TRBD2 (5 bases). With 1 base removed from V and 3 bases from J, the gap between germline ends came to 13 bases. There are 16 residues in the CDR3. CDR1 and CDR2 (germline): SGHRS, YFSETQ. The CDR3 is CASSLRRRSDTGELFF. CDR3 coding DNA: TGCGCCAGCAGCTTGAGAAGGAGGTCGGACACCGGGGAGCTGTTTTTT.

This chain links TRBV4-1 with TRBJ2-7, with 9 bases aligning to TRBD1. This CDR3 comprises 15 residues. The trim removed 4 bases at V and 5 bases at J, leaving 9 bases unmatched. Germline CDR1 MGHRA, CDR2 YSYEKL. The CDR3 nucleotides read TGCGCCAGCAGCCTGGGACAGGGCCTAGACCACGAGCAGTACTTC. Its translation: CASSLGQGLDHEQYF.

The chain has TRBV27 and TRBJ2-7, with D unresolved. V shed 2 bases and J shed 3 bases, with 8 bases lying between them. The germline V gene encodes CDR1 MNHEY and CDR2 SMNVEV (reference sequence). CDR3 size: 13 residues. The CDR3 loop is CASSLAGDYEQYF. The CDR3, as DNA: TGTGCCAGCAGTTTAGCTGGAGACTACGAGCAGTACTTC.

The gene calls are TRBV9 and TRBJ1-5, with a weak D call TRBD1 (5 bases). V was trimmed by 0 bases and J by 4 bases, leaving 11 bases between them. The CDR3 covers 15 residues. Looked up from germline, CDR1 is SGDLS and CDR2 is YYNGEE. The CDR3: CASSVDGGLNQPQHF. The CDR3 DNA reads as TGTGCCAGCAGCGTAGATGGGGGTCTAAATCAGCCCCAGCATTTT.

The chain joins TRBV2 to TRBJ1-2, with a tentative D call TRBD1 (5 bases). This CDR3 comprises 13 residues. Germline CDR1 is SNHLY and CDR2 is FYNNEI. V gave up 6 bases and J gave up 4 bases, with 12 bases separating them. The DNA for the CDR3 is TGTGCCAGCAGGACCGGGACGATCTATGGCTACACCTTC. Amino acids: CASRTGTIYGYTF.

The CDR3 spells CASSVQGGDQPQHF. The CDR3 DNA reads TGCGCCAGCAGCGTACAGGGGGGAGATCAGCCCCAGCATTTT. The chain is built from TRBV5-1 and TRBJ1-5, with 8 nucleotides matching TRBD1. The CDR3 sequence is 14 residues long. V was clipped by 4 bases and J by 5 bases; unmatched bases: 5. Germline values: CDR1 SGHRS, CDR2 YFSETQ.

This clone was recorded a few times. The chain couples TRBV14 to TRBJ2-1, with 13 nucleotides matching TRBD2. The CDR3 totals 20 residues. Per the germline V gene, CDR1 is SGHDN and CDR2 is FVKESK. J was trimmed by 2 bases and V by 3 bases; bases with no gene match: 13. In nucleotides, the CDR3 is TGTGCCAGCAGCCAGCCGGGACTAGCGGGACCCATGACCCCCTACAATGAGCAGTTCTTC. The encoded protein is CASSQPGLAGPMTPYNEQFF. Full variable domain (rest looked up from reference TRBV14 and TRBJ2-1): EAGVTQFPSHSVIEKGQTVTLRCDPISGHDNLYWYRRVMGKEIKFLLHFVKESKQDESGMPNNRFLAERTGGTYSTLKVQPAELEDSGVYFCASSQPGLAGPMTPYNEQFFGPGTRLTVL.

This chain uses TRBV7-7 with TRBJ2-7, with D hard to call. Trimming removed 5 bases from V and 0 bases from J, with 14 bases in between. Germline V gene sequence: CDR1 SSHAT, CDR2 FNYEAQ (reference sequence). The length of the CDR3 is 15 residues. CDR3 nucleotides: TGTGCCAGCAGCCCAGACGGCAGTCGCTCCTACGAGCAGTACTTC. Translating it yields CASSPDGSRSYEQYF.

The chain uses TRBV6-5 and TRBJ2-6; D is unresolved. From germline, CDR1 is MNHEY and CDR2 SVGAGI. The CDR3 covers 16 residues. The V end was cut by 4 bases, the J end by 0 bases, with 10 bases between. Here the CDR3 DNA reads TGTGCCAGCAGTTTTTCCCCACTCTCTGGGGCCAACGTCCTGACTTTC. This translates into CASSFSPLSGANVLTF.

The V call is TRBV7-2, the J call TRBJ2-3; TRBD2 matches 8 bases. The CDR3 extends over 17 amino acids. Unmatched junction bases numbered 10, after V lost 4 bases and J lost 1 base. Germline assignment: CDR1 SGHTA and CDR2 FQGNSA. The CDR3 loop reads CASSSGAGAMGTDTQYF. The CDR3 DNA follows: TGTGCCAGCAGCTCTGGAGCGGGAGCGATGGGCACAGATACGCAGTATTTT.

The rearrangement uses TRBV14 and TRBJ2-7, with a tentative D call TRBD1 (6 bases). Germline-derived CDR1 and CDR2 are SGHDN and FVKESK. V lost 4 bases and J 2 bases, leaving 15 bases between the germline ends. The CDR3 runs to 15 residues. This CDR3 reads CASSRLGTLTYEQYF. Here the CDR3 DNA reads TGTGCCAGCAGCCGCCTCGGGACACTAACCTACGAGCAGTACTTC.